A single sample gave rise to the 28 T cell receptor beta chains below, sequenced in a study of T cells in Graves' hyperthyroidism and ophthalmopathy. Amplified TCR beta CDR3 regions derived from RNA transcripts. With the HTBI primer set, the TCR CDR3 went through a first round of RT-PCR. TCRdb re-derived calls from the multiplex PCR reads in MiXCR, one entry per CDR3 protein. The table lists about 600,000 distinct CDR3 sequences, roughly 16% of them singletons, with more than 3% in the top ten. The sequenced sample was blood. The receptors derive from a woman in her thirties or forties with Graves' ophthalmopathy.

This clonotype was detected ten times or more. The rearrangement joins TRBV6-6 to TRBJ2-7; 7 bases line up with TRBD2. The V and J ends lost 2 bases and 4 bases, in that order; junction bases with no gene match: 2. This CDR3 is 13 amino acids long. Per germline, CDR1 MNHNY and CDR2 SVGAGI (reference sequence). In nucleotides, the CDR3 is TGTGCCAGCAGTTACCCAGCGGGGTACGAGCAGTACTTC. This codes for CASSYPAGYEQYF.

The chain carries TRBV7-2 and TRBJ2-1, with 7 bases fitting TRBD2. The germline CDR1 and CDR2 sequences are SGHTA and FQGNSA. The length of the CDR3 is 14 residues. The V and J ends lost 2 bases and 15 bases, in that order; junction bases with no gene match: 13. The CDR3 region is CASSLNEIAGSPFF. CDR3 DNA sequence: TGTGCCAGCAGCTTAAACGAGATAGCGGGTTCTCCGTTCTTC.

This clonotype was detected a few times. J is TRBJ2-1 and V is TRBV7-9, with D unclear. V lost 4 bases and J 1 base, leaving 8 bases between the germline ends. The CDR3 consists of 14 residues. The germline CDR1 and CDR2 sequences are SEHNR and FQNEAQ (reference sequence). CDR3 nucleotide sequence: TGTGCCAGCAGCTACGACCAATCCTACAATGAGCAGTTCTTC. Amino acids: CASSYDQSYNEQFF.

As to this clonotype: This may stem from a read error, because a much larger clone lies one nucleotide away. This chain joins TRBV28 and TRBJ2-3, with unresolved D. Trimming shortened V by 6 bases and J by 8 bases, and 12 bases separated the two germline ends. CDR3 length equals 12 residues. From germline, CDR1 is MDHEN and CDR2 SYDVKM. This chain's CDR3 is CASSKFRGTQYF. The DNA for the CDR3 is TGTGCCAGCAGCAAGTTTCGAGGTACGCAGTATTTT.

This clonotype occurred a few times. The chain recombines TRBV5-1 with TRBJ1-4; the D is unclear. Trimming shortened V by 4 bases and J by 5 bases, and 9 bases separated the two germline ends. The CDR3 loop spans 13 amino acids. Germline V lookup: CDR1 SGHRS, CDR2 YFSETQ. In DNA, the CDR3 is TGCGCCAGCAGCCGAGATCACAATGAAAAACTGTTTTTT. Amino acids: CASSRDHNEKLFF.

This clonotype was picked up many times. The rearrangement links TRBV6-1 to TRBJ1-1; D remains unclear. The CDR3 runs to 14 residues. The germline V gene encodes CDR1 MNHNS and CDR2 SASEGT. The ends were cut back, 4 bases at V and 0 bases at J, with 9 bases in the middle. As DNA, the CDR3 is TGTGCCAGCAGTGGGCAAAACTTGAACACTGAAGCTTTCTTT. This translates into CASSGQNLNTEAFF.

CDR3 sequence reads: CASSRGDTFYEQYF. CDR3 nucleotides: TGTGCCAGCTCACGGGGGGACACATTCTACGAGCAGTACTTC. J is TRBJ2-7 and V is TRBV18; D may correspond to TRBD1 or TRBD2 (6 bases each). The CDR3 is made up of 14 amino acids. V dropped 4 bases and J dropped 3 bases, with 13 bases sitting between them. The germline V gene encodes CDR1 KGHSH and CDR2 LQKENI.

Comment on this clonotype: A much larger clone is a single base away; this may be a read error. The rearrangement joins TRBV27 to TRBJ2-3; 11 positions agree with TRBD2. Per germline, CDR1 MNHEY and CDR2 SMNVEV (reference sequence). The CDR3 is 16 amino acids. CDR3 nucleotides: TGTGCCGGCAGTATACTAGCGGGGGCTTTCACAGATACGCAGTATTTT. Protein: CAGSILAGAFTDTQYF.

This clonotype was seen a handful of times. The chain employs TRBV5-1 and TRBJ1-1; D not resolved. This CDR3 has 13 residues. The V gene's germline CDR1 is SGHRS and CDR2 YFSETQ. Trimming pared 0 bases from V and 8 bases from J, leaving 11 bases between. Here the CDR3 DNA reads TGCGCCAGCAGCTTGGCAGCGGGTATGGAAGCTTTCTTT. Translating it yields CASSLAAGMEAFF.

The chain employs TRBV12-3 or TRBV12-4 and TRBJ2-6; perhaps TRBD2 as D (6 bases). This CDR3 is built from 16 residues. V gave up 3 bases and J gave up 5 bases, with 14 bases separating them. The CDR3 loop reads CASSFLRDNWANVLTF. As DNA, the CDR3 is TGTGCCAGCAGTTTCCTGCGGGATAACTGGGCCAACGTCCTGACTTTC.

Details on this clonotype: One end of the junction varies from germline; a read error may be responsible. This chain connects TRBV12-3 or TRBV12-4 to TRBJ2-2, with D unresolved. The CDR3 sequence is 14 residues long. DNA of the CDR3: TGTGCCAGCGGTTTAGGACGGCACACCGGGGAGCTGTTTTTT. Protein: CASGLGRHTGELFF.

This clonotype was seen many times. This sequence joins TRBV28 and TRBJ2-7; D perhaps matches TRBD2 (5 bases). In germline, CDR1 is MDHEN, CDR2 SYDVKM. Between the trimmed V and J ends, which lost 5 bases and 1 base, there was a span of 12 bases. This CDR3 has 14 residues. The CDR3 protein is CASSTRTVSYEQYF. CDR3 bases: TGTGCCAGCAGTACCCGGACTGTTTCCTACGAGCAGTACTTC.

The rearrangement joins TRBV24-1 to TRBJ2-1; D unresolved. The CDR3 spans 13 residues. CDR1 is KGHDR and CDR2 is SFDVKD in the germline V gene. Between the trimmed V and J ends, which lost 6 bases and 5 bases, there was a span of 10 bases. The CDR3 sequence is CATSNYPHNEQFF. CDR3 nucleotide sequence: TGTGCCACCAGTAACTACCCACACAATGAGCAGTTCTTC.

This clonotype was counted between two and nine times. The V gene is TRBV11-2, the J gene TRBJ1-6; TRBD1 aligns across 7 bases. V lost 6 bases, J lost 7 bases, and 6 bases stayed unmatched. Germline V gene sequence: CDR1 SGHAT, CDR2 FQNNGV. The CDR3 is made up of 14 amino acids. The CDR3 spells CASSWGTANSPLHF. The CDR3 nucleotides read TGTGCCAGCAGTTGGGGGACAGCCAATTCACCCCTCCACTTT.

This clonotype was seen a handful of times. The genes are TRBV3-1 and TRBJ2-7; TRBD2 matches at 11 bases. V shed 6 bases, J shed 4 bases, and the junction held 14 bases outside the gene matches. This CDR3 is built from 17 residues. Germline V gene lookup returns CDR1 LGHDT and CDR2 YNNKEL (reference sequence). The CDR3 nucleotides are TGTGCCAGCAGTACTCGGCCGGGACTAGCGGTTCTTTACGAGCAGTACTTC. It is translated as CASSTRPGLAVLYEQYF.

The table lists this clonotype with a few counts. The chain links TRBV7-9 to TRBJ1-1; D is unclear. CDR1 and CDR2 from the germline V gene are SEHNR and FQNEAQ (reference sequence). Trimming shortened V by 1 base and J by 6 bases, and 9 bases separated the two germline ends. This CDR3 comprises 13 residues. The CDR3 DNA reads TGTGCCAGCAGCTTAGACCGGGTCCCTGAAGCTTTCTTT. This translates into CASSLDRVPEAFF.

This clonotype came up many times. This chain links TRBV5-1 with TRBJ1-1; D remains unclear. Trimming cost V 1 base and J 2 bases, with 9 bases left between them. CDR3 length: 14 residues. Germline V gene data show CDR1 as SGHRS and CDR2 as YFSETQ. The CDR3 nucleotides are TGCGCCAGCAGCTTGAAGGCGGTTAACACTGAAGCTTTCTTT. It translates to CASSLKAVNTEAFF.

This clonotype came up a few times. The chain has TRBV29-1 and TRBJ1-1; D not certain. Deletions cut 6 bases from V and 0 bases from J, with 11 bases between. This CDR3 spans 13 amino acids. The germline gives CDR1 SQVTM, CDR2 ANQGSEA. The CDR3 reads CSVERNMNTEAFF. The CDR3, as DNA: TGCAGCGTAGAAAGAAACATGAACACTGAAGCTTTCTTT.

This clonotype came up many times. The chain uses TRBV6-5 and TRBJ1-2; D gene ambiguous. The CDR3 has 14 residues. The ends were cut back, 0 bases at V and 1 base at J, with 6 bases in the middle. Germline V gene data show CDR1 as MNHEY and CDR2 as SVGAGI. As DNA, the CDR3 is TGTGCCAGCAGTTACTCGGCTAGTAACTATGGCTACACCTTC. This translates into CASSYSASNYGYTF.

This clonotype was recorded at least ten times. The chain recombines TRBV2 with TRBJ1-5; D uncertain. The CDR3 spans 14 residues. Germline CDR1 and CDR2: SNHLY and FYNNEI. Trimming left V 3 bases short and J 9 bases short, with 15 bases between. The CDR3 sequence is CASSDVSTVRPQHF. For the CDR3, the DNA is TGTGCCAGCAGTGATGTGTCCACCGTAAGGCCCCAGCATTTT.

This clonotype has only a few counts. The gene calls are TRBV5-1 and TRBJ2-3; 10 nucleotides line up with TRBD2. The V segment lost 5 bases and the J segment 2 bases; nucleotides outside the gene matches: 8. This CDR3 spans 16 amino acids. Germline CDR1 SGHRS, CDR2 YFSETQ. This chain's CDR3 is CASRFIAGGNTDTQYF. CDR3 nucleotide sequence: TGCGCCAGCAGATTTATAGCGGGAGGTAACACAGATACGCAGTATTTT.

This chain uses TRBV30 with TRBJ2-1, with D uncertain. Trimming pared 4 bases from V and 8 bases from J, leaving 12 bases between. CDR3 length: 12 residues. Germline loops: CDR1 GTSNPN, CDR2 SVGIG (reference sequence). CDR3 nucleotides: TGTGCCTGGACCTCTCTGGGCGATGAGCAGTTCTTC. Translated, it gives CAWTSLGDEQFF.

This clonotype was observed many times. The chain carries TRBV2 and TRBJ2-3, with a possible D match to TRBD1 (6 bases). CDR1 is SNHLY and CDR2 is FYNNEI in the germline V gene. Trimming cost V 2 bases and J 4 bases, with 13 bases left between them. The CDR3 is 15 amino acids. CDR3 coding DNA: TGTGCCAGCAGTGAAAGTCAGGACAGATCAGATACGCAGTATTTT. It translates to CASSESQDRSDTQYF.

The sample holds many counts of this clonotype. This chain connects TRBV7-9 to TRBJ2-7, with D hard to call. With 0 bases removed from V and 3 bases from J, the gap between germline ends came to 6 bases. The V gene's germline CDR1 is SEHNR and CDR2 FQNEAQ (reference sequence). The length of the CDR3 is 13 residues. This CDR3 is CASSLAQSYEQYF. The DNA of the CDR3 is TGTGCCAGCAGCTTAGCACAGAGCTACGAGCAGTACTTC.

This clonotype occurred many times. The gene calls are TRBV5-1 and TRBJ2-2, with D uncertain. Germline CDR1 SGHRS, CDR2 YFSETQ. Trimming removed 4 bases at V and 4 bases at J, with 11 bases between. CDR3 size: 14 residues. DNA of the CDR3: TGCGCCAGCAGCGTGCAGGAACCCACCGGGGAGCTGTTTTTT. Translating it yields CASSVQEPTGELFF.

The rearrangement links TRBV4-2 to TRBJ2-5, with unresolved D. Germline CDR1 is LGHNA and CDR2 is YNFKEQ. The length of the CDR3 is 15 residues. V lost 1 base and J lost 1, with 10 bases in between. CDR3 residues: CASSQGARTQETQYF. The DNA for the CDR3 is TGTGCCAGCAGCCAAGGGGCCCGGACCCAAGAGACCCAGTACTTC.

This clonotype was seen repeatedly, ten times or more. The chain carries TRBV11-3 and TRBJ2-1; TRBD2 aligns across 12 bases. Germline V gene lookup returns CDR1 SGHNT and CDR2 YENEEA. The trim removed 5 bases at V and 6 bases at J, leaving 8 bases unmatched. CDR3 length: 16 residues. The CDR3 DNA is TGTGCCAGCAGCCCCCGACTAGCGGGAGTCATCAATGAGCAGTTCTTC. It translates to CASSPRLAGVINEQFF.

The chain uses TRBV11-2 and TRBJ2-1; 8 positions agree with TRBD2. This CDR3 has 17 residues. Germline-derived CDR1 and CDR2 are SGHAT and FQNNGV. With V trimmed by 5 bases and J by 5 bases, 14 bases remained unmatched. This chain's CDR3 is CASSQRAPGLENNEQFF. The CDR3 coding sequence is TGTGCCAGCAGCCAACGAGCTCCGGGACTAGAAAACAATGAGCAGTTCTTC.